This TCR beta chain came from a study of blood T cell repertoires in COVID-19. Study as a whole: Collection of acute and convalescent COVID-19 samples took place in the United States, Italy and Spain.

Per the original methods: Reference gene primer amplification in the assay estimated nucleated cell counts. Only in-frame clones appear in the TCRdb table, and some are missing; sequencing was by immunoSEQ multiplex PCR. The V and J calls and the clone size are those of that table, but D and trimming were determined from the DNA. The data hold around 200,000 clones, with approximately 83% observed a single time. Germline CDR1 is MNHEY and CDR2 is SVGAGI. The CDR3 extends over 12 amino acids. Trimming took off 0 bases at V and 7 bases at J, with 6 bases between the two ends. Source material: peripheral blood. This TCR was sampled from a woman aged 40 to 49 with active or convalescent COVID-19. The chain combines TRBV6-5 with TRBJ1-2; D unresolved. The CDR3 is CASSYSRGGYTF. DNA for the CDR3: TGTGCCAGCAGTTACTCGCGTGGTGGCTACACCTTC.